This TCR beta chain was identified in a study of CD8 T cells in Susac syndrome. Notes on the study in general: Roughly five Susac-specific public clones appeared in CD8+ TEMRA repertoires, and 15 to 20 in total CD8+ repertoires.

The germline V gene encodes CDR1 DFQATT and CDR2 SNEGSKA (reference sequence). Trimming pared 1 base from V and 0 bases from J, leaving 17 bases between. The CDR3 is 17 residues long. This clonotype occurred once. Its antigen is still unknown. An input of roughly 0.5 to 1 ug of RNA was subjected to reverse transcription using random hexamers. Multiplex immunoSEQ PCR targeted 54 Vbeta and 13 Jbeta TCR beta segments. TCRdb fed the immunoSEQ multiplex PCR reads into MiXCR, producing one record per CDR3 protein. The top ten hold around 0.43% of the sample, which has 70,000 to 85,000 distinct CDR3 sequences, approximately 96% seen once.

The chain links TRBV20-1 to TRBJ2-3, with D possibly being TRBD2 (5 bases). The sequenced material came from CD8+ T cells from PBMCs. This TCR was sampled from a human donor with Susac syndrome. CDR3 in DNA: TGCAGTGCTAGAGTCATCATCAAGGGAGCTAGCACAGATACGCAGTATTTT. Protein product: CSARVIIKGASTDTQYF.